The clone carrying this TCR beta chain was observed a single time. The target antigen is unknown. The data derive from a study of graft-versus-host responses after intestinal transplantation. The CDR3 has 14 amino acids. V lost 2 bases and J 4 bases, leaving 10 bases between the germline ends. Germline values: CDR1 SGHKS, CDR2 YYEKEE (reference sequence). Sequencing used immunoSEQ multiplex PCR; TCRdb keeps in-frame clones, though not all of them. The table records approximately 79,000 clones, roughly 85% of them present only once. Sample: unstimulated CD4+ T cells sorted from spleen or lymph node cells, taken before intestinal transplant. The chain uses TRBV5-5 and TRBJ2-1; possibly TRBD2 for D (6 bases). This clonotype was obtained from a human donor who received an intestinal transplant. This CDR3 reads CASSLGTLYNEQFF. The DNA for the CDR3 is TGTGCCAGCAGCTTAGGGACTCTATACAATGAGCAGTTCTTC. Together with reference TRBV5-5 and TRBJ2-1, the CDR3 gives the full variable domain: DAGVTQSPTHLIKTRGQQVTLRCSPISGHKSVSWYQQVLGQGPQFIFQYYEKEERGRGNFPDRFSARQFPNYSSELNVNALLLGDSALYLCASSLGTLYNEQFFGPGTRLTVL.